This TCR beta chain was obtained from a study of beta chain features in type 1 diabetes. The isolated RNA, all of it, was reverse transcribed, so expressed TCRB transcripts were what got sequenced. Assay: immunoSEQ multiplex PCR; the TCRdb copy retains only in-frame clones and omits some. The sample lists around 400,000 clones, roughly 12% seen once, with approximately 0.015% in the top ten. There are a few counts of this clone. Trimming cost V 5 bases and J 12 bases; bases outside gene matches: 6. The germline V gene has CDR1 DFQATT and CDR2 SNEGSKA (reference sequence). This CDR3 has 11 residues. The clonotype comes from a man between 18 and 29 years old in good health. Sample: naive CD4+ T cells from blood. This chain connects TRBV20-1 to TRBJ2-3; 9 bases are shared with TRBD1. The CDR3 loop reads CSARPDRGQYF. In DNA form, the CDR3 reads TGCAGTGCTCGCCCGGACAGGGGACAGTATTTT.